These 14 T cell receptor beta chains originate from one sample sequenced in a study of vaccination effects on CD4 cells after COVID-19. These TCRs' antigens remain unknown. Profiling relied on immunoSEQ multiplex PCR, and the TCRdb table lists in-frame clones only, not all of them. The table has 78,000 or so clones, over 70% seen once. Expansion with viral peptide pools was applied to antigen-specific CD4+ T cells by the ViraFEST assay prior to sequencing. Subsequent to roughly 9 days of culture, CD4+ T cells were isolated. All vaccine recipients tested negative for nucleocapsid antibodies and had never contracted SARS-CoV-2 infection. Sequencing was performed on CD4+ T cells from PBMCs cultured with SARS-CoV-2 spike peptides, taken before COVID-19 vaccination. Source of these receptors: a human donor who received a COVID-19 vaccine.

The genes are TRBV9 and TRBJ1-2, with 9 bases matching TRBD1. V dropped 4 bases and J dropped 2; count of bases not matched to a gene: 3. Germline loops: CDR1 SGDLS, CDR2 YYNGEE. CDR3 length equals 14 residues. DNA of the CDR3: TGTGCCAGCAGCATTGGACAGGGGAACTATGGCTACACCTTC. Amino acid sequence: CASSIGQGNYGYTF.

This chain links TRBV5-6 with TRBJ2-7, with 11 bases lining up with TRBD1. This CDR3 has 12 amino acids. Looked up from germline, CDR1 is SGHDT and CDR2 is YYEEEE. J lost 12 bases, V lost 4 bases, and 6 bases had no gene match. Here the CDR3 reads CASSLGTGGPYV. The CDR3 DNA is TGTGCCAGCAGCCTAGGGACAGGGGGTCCGTACGTC.

This clone qualifies as medium-sized. The chain combines TRBV30 with TRBJ1-1; 10 bases fit TRBD1. The CDR3 totals 17 residues. CDR1 is GTSNPN and CDR2 is SVGIG in the germline V gene (reference sequence). J lost 1 base, V lost 3 bases, and 11 bases had no gene match. The CDR3 protein is CAWRSITGQGGNTEAFF. The CDR3 DNA reads as TGTGCCTGGAGGTCAATCACCGGACAGGGGGGGAACACTGAAGCTTTCTTT.

The chain links TRBV10-3 to TRBJ2-1; D is undetermined. V shed 3 bases and J shed 0 bases, with 12 bases lying between them. This CDR3 has 16 amino acids. The germline CDR1 and CDR2 sequences are ENHRY and SYGVKD. The chain's CDR3 is CAISEISRISYNEQFF. CDR3 nucleotides: TGTGCCATCAGTGAAATTTCCAGAATCTCCTACAATGAGCAGTTCTTC.

This chain joins TRBV5-3 and TRBJ1-6, with 9 bases fitting TRBD1. TRBV5-3 falls under the ORF class, with uncertain function. The CDR3 has 15 residues. The ends lost 9 bases at V and 10 bases at J; junction bases unmatched: 14. The CDR3, as DNA: TGTGCCACGCCCCGGGACAGGGTTTCACTCTCACCCCTCCACTTT. It translates to CATPRDRVSLSPLHF.

Comments on this clone: Other DNA sequences in the same sample also yield this CDR3. The gene calls are TRBV5-1 and TRBJ2-5; D may be TRBD1 (5 bases). There are 13 residues in the CDR3. V lost 1 base and J 5 bases, leaving 9 bases between the germline ends. In germline, CDR1 is SGHRS, CDR2 YFSETQ. The CDR3 coding sequence is TGCGCCAGCAGCTTGCAGGGTGAGGAGACCCAGTACTTC. Protein product: CASSLQGEETQYF.

The V call is TRBV6-4, the J call TRBJ2-5, with D tentatively TRBD2 (5 bases). Germline-derived CDR1 and CDR2 are MRHNA and SNTAGT. Trimming stripped 3 bases from V and 3 bases from J, with 26 bases between. The CDR3 contains 19 residues. CDR3 nucleotide sequence: TGTGCCAGCAGTGAACCCTCCCGGGGAAGAGCACAGCCCAAAGAGACCCAGTACTTC. It codes for CASSEPSRGRAQPKETQYF.

V is TRBV15 and J is TRBJ2-3, with D hard to call. V was cut by 2 bases and J by 0 bases, with 0 bases left in between. The germline gives CDR1 LNHNV, CDR2 YYDKDF (reference sequence). The CDR3 covers 12 residues. This CDR3 is CATSRSTDTQYF. The CDR3 DNA is TGTGCCACCAGCAGAAGCACAGATACGCAGTATTTT.

The chain employs TRBV2 and TRBJ2-7, with D maybe TRBD2 (6 bases). CDR3 length: 14 residues. Germline V gene lookup returns CDR1 SNHLY and CDR2 FYNNEI. The V end lost 10 bases, the J end lost 4 bases, and 20 bases lay between the germline ends. In DNA, the CDR3 is TGTGCCACCTACGTCTGGAGGGACTGGTACGAGCAGTACGTC. It codes for CATYVWRDWYEQYV.

The chain has TRBV11-3 and TRBJ2-3, with 8 bases that match TRBD2. Losses at the gene ends were 6 bases for V and 0 bases for J; bases not matched to a gene: 5. CDR3 length equals 15 residues. Germline values: CDR1 SGHNT, CDR2 YENEEA. The CDR3 sequence: CASSYSGASTDTQYF. In DNA form, the CDR3 reads TGTGCCAGCAGTTATAGCGGGGCTAGCACAGATACGCAGTATTTT.

The chain is built from TRBV7-8 and TRBJ2-3; D may correspond to TRBD1 or TRBD2 (6 bases each). Germline lookup yields CDR1 SGHVS and CDR2 FQNEAQ. V dropped 3 bases and J dropped 4 bases, with 8 bases sitting between them. This CDR3 contains 13 residues. The CDR3 DNA follows: TGTGCCAGCAGCTTTGGGGGGCCAGATACGCAGTATTTT. This sequence encodes CASSFGGPDTQYF.

The gene calls are TRBV7-2 and TRBJ2-1; D not certain. This CDR3 is 16 amino acids long. V dropped 5 bases and J dropped 7 bases, with 21 bases sitting between them. The germline V gene encodes CDR1 SGHTA and CDR2 FQGNSA. CDR3: CASSDTRRRFENEQFF. CDR3 sequence (DNA): TGTGCCAGCAGCGACACGCGTAGGCGTTTTGAGAATGAGCAGTTCTTC.

The chain combines TRBV2 with TRBJ2-5, with 9 positions matching TRBD1. The germline V gene encodes CDR1 SNHLY and CDR2 FYNNEI. J gave up 1 base and V 7 bases, and 7 bases lay outside the gene matches. The CDR3 runs to 15 residues. DNA of the CDR3: TGTGCCAGCAACAGACAGGGGGAGGGCCAAGAGACCCAGTACTTC. Translation: CASNRQGEGQETQYF.

The V and J genes are TRBV4-2 and TRBJ2-2; 13 bases are a match to TRBD2. Germline-derived CDR1 and CDR2 are LGHNA and YNFKEQ. Trimming at V came to 5 bases and at J to 6 bases, leaving 9 bases not matched to a gene. This CDR3 is 17 amino acids long. CDR3 sequence: CASSGGTSGIGSGELFF. DNA of the CDR3: TGTGCCAGCAGCGGCGGGACTAGCGGGATAGGGTCCGGGGAGCTGTTTTTT.